These 10 T cell receptor beta chains originate from one sample sequenced in a study of cytomegalovirus exposure and HLA in healthy donors (dated by TCRdb to about 2017). Library preparation used the immunoSEQ multiplex PCR assay. The multiplex PCR relied on a mix of 60 forward primers for TCR Vbeta segments and 13 reverse primers for TCR Jbeta segments. Here the immuneACCESS table is served through TCRdb, limited to in-frame sequences with V and J called. Missing clones are a known gap in these copies; in checked studies unresolved V genes cover under half, and the rest lacks a known reason. The sample records 55,000 to 70,000 clones, around three quarters of which are singletons. Of the sample, 15% to 20% falls within the top ten clones. Material for sequencing was PBMCs. The receptors originated from a woman in her sixties in good health and CMV-seropositive.

The chain couples TRBV9 to TRBJ2-1; D unclear. The CDR3 loop spans 13 amino acids. Germline CDR1 and CDR2: SGDLS and YYNGEE. Trimming shortened V by 1 base and J by 5 bases, and 7 bases separated the two germline ends. For the CDR3, the DNA is TGTGCCAGCAGCGTAACCAGTAACAATGAGCAGTTCTTC. Protein: CASSVTSNNEQFF.

J is TRBJ2-2 and V is TRBV21-1; the table gives TRBD2 as D, unverified against the DNA. TRBV21-1 is a recognized pseudogene. This CDR3 spans 17 amino acids. The CDR3 is CASSKDSQEGRTGELFF. The CDR3 DNA reads TGTGCCAGCAGCAAAGACTCCCAGGAAGGGAGGACCGGGGAGCTGTTTTTT.

The rearrangement uses TRBV4-3 and TRBJ2-3, with 13 positions matching TRBD2. Losses at the gene ends were 1 base for V and 2 bases for J; bases not matched to a gene: 6. Germline loops: CDR1 LGHNA, CDR2 YSLEER. The CDR3 is 18 amino acids. The CDR3 is CASSQALAGGQNTDTQYF. The DNA for the CDR3 is TGCGCCAGCAGCCAAGCACTAGCGGGGGGGCAAAACACAGATACGCAGTATTTT.

This clone has just a few counts. The rearrangement links TRBV6-1 to TRBJ2-7, with 10 bases matching TRBD2. The CDR3 totals 14 residues. Germline CDR1 MNHNS, CDR2 SASEGT. The V gene end was trimmed by 9 bases and the J gene end by 1 base; junction bases not matched to a gene: 6. DNA of the CDR3: TGTGCCAGGTTTAGGACTAGCGGTTCCTACGAGCAGTACTTC. Its protein product is CARFRTSGSYEQYF.

The table lists this clone with a few counts. Other DNA sequences in the same sample also yield this CDR3. V and J are TRBV2 and TRBJ2-3, with 8 bases fitting TRBD2. The CDR3 has 15 residues. The germline gives CDR1 SNHLY, CDR2 FYNNEI. Losses at the gene ends were 5 bases for V and 4 bases for J; bases not matched to a gene: 8. Written as DNA, the CDR3 is TGTGCCAGCAGTTTGGGACTAGGGTATTCAGATACGCAGTATTTT. It is translated as CASSLGLGYSDTQYF.

V gene TRBV7-8 combines with J gene TRBJ2-3; TRBD2 matches at 14 bases. The V gene's germline CDR1 is SGHVS and CDR2 FQNEAQ. The CDR3 is 21 residues long. Losses at the gene ends were 4 bases for V and 1 base for J; bases not matched to a gene: 16. The CDR3 DNA reads TGTGCCAGCAGCTCTAGGAGGGTCCCGGGACTAGCGGGGGAACGCACAGATACGCAGTATTTT. Protein sequence: CASSSRRVPGLAGERTDTQYF.

This clone showed up just a few times. This rearrangement joins TRBV7-6 to TRBJ1-1, with TRBD1 matching 7 bases. The CDR3 contains 15 residues. The J segment lost 3 bases and the V segment lost 4 bases, leaving 8 bases of the junction unmatched. The germline V gene encodes CDR1 SGHVS and CDR2 FNYEAQ. CDR3 DNA: TGTGCCAGCAGCTCCCGGGACAGAGGGGACACTGAAGCTTTCTTT. Protein: CASSSRDRGDTEAFF.

This chain connects TRBV29-1 to TRBJ2-1; possibly TRBD2 for D (5 bases). This CDR3 is 12 amino acids long. Per the germline V gene, CDR1 is SQVTM and CDR2 is ANQGSEA. The CDR3 DNA reads TGCAGTGCTGAGGGTGTCTACAATGAGCAGTTCTTC. Protein: CSAEGVYNEQFF.

This clone was counted a few times. A far larger clone is one nucleotide away, so this likely arose from a read error. V is TRBV7-9 and J is TRBJ2-5; 7 positions agree with TRBD1. The assigned J gene may be wrong: the sequence end matches TRBJ2-7 better. The CDR3 has 14 amino acids. Germline V gene data show CDR1 as SEHNR and CDR2 as FQNEAQ (reference sequence). CDR3 protein: CASSWTGFSYEQYF. The DNA of the CDR3 is TGTGCCAGCAGCTGGACAGGATTCTCCTACGAGCAGTACTTC.

The DNA for the CDR3 is TGCGCCAGCAGCCAGACAAGGGACAGCGCCTCCGAGCAGTACTTC. It translates to CASSQTRDSASEQYF. The rearrangement joins TRBV4-3 to TRBJ2-7, with 7 positions matching TRBD1. This CDR3 comprises 15 residues. Trimming cost V 3 bases and J 6 bases; bases outside gene matches: 11. Germline CDR1 LGHNA, CDR2 YSLEER.